One sample yielded the 24 T cell receptor beta chains listed below, sequenced in a study of blood T cell repertoires in COVID-19. Only in-frame clones appear in the TCRdb table, and some are missing; sequencing was by immunoSEQ multiplex PCR. Of 210,000 or so clones in the sample, 88% are singletons; the top ten hold roughly 2.5%. Sequencing was carried out using peripheral blood. The receptors here all came from a woman aged 55 to 70 with acute or convalescent COVID-19.

The rearrangement joins TRBV9 to TRBJ1-5, with D possibly being TRBD1 (6 bases). The CDR3 contains 16 residues. The V end lost 0 bases, the J end lost 0 bases, and 10 bases lay between the germline ends. Germline-derived CDR1 and CDR2 are SGDLS and YYNGEE. This CDR3 is CASSVGTGYSNQPQHF. Here the CDR3 DNA reads TGTGCCAGCAGCGTAGGCACAGGGTATAGCAATCAGCCCCAGCATTTT. The variable domain in full, completed from reference TRBV9 and TRBJ1-5, reads DSGVTQTPKHLITATGQRVTLRCSPRSGDLSVYWYQQSLDQGLQFLIQYYNGEERAKGNILERFSAQQFPDLHSELNLSSLELGDSALYFCASSVGTGYSNQPQHFGDGTRLSIL.

This clone occurred once. The chain carries TRBV19 and TRBJ1-4, with D possibly being TRBD1 (6 bases). This CDR3 region has 15 residues. Trimming pared 5 bases from V and 7 bases from J, leaving 17 bases between. Germline V CDR1 and CDR2: LNHDA, SQIVND (reference sequence). The CDR3 coding sequence is TGTGCCAGTAGTCCGAGCAGGGGAATCGGTGAAAAACTGTTTTTT. This codes for CASSPSRGIGEKLFF.

This rearrangement joins TRBV6-2 or TRBV6-3 to TRBJ2-5; perhaps TRBD2 as D (6 bases). Germline loops: CDR1 MNHEY, CDR2 SVGEGT. Between the trimmed V and J ends, which lost 2 bases and 0 bases, there was a span of 7 bases. CDR3 size: 14 residues. DNA for the CDR3: TGTGCCAGCAGTTACGGGGGGAACCAAGAGACCCAGTACTTC. This gives the protein CASSYGGNQETQYF.

The chain couples TRBV3-1 (or the pseudogene TRBV3-2) to TRBJ1-1, with 10 bases fitting TRBD1. Germline V gives CDR1 LGHDT, CDR2 YNNKEL (reference sequence). The CDR3 is 15 residues long. V was clipped by 4 bases and J by 5 bases; unmatched bases: 7. CDR3 coding DNA: TGTGCCAGCAGCCGACAGGGGGCGCGAGGGACTGAAGCTTTCTTT. Residues: CASSRQGARGTEAFF.

This chain uses TRBV15 with TRBJ2-5; the D gene is possibly TRBD1 (6 bases). Trimming removed 9 bases at V and 2 bases at J, with 19 bases between. This CDR3 spans 15 amino acids. CDR1 is LNHNV, CDR2 YYDKDF, per germline (reference sequence). CDR3 residues: CATNAGAGTQETQYF. For the CDR3, the DNA is TGTGCCACAAACGCAGGGGCAGGGACGCAAGAGACCCAGTACTTC.

This CDR3 is CASSHMNTGELFF. The DNA for the CDR3 is TGTGCCAGCAGCCACATGAACACCGGGGAGCTGTTTTTT. The chain has TRBV3-1 (or the pseudogene TRBV3-2) and TRBJ2-2; D remains unclear. CDR1 is LGHDT and CDR2 is YNNKEL in the germline V gene (reference sequence). With 3 bases removed from V and 1 base from J, the gap between germline ends came to 3 bases. The CDR3 totals 13 residues.

This clone was detected only once. This sequence joins TRBV9 and TRBJ1-6; perhaps TRBD1 as D (5 bases). The CDR3 sequence is 12 residues long. V lost 4 bases and J 14 bases, leaving 13 bases between the germline ends. CDR1 is SGDLS, CDR2 YYNGEE, per germline. The CDR3, as DNA: TGTGCCAGCAGCCCCGGGGGGAAGTCCCTCCACTTT. Its protein is CASSPGGKSLHF.

In DNA form, the CDR3 reads TGTGCCAGCAGGGGGACCGGGACAGGGGCCTACGAGCAGTACTTC. It yields the protein CASRGTGTGAYEQYF. The J gene is TRBJ2-7, the V gene TRBV2; 10 bases line up with TRBD1. Per germline, CDR1 SNHLY and CDR2 FYNNEI. This CDR3 has 15 residues. The V gene end was trimmed by 6 bases and the J gene end by 2 bases; junction bases not matched to a gene: 7.

This rearrangement joins TRBV19 to TRBJ2-7; TRBD1 aligns across 8 bases. Looked up from germline, CDR1 is LNHDA and CDR2 is SQIVND (reference sequence). The ends lost 0 bases at V and 4 bases at J; junction bases unmatched: 8. The CDR3 totals 16 residues. CDR3 residues: CASSIDGRTGSYEQYF. The CDR3 bases are TGTGCCAGTAGTATAGATGGGAGGACAGGGTCGTACGAGCAGTACTTC.

The chain combines TRBV4-2 with TRBJ1-2, with 7 bases aligning to TRBD1. Trimming removed 1 base from V and 1 base from J; junction bases left unmatched: 12. Germline V gives CDR1 LGHNA, CDR2 YNFKEQ. The CDR3 runs to 18 residues. CDR3: CASSQGQGGLVSNYGYTF. In DNA form, the CDR3 reads TGTGCCAGCAGCCAAGGGCAGGGGGGACTAGTAAGTAACTATGGCTACACCTTC.

The V call is TRBV7-9, the J call TRBJ1-5, with unresolved D. CDR3 length: 13 amino acids. V dropped 9 bases and J dropped 3 bases, with 12 bases sitting between them. Germline CDR1 SEHNR, CDR2 FQNEAQ (reference sequence). This chain's CDR3 is CASTTGSNQPQHF. DNA of the CDR3: TGTGCCAGTACGACGGGATCCAATCAGCCCCAGCATTTT.

This clone was found a few times. The chain employs TRBV3-1 (or the pseudogene TRBV3-2) and TRBJ2-7; 10 bases fit TRBD2. The CDR3 sequence is 16 residues long. V shed 0 bases, J shed 6 bases, and the junction held 8 bases outside the gene matches. The V gene's germline CDR1 is LGHDT and CDR2 YNNKEL (reference sequence). The CDR3 DNA reads as TGTGCCAGCAGCCAAGATCGGGCTAGCGGGAGTGGCGAGCAGTACTTC. Its translation is CASSQDRASGSGEQYF.

The V call is TRBV9, the J call TRBJ1-4; tentative D call: TRBD1 (6 bases). The CDR3 covers 16 residues. V lost 3 bases to trimming and J lost 8 bases, with 20 bases between them. Germline values: CDR1 SGDLS, CDR2 YYNGEE. Here the CDR3 reads CASSGGPPTGREKLFF. The CDR3, as DNA: TGTGCCAGCAGCGGTGGCCCCCCGACAGGTCGCGAAAAACTGTTTTTT.

V usage is TRBV20-1 and J usage is TRBJ2-1; possibly TRBD1 for D (5 bases). With 6 bases removed from V and 6 bases from J, the gap between germline ends came to 9 bases. The CDR3 contains 11 residues. Germline V gives CDR1 DFQATT, CDR2 SNEGSKA (reference sequence). The CDR3 region has the DNA TGCAGTGCGACAGCCGCCAATGAGCAGTTCTTC. Its translation is CSATAANEQFF.

This chain joins TRBV18 and TRBJ1-2, with D tentatively TRBD1 (6 bases). The CDR3 runs to 16 residues. CDR1 KGHSH and CDR2 LQKENI come from the germline V gene. Trimming pared 2 bases from V and 6 bases from J, leaving 19 bases between. CDR3 sequence reads: CASSPRLPGEMDGYTF. The CDR3 DNA reads as TGTGCCAGCTCACCAAGGCTTCCAGGGGAGATGGATGGCTACACCTTC.

V gene TRBV5-5 combines with J gene TRBJ1-5, with 7 bases matching TRBD1. Germline V lookup: CDR1 SGHKS, CDR2 YYEKEE (reference sequence). The CDR3 runs to 15 residues. V gave up 3 bases and J gave up 4 bases; unmatched junction bases: 7. CDR3 residues: CASSWYLTGNQPQHF. The CDR3 nucleotides are TGTGCCAGCAGCTGGTACCTGACAGGGAATCAGCCCCAGCATTTT.

V and J are TRBV18 and TRBJ1-2; no clear D gene. The germline V and J ends were trimmed by 6 bases and 1 base, with 12 bases remaining between them. The CDR3 covers 14 residues. Germline CDR1 and CDR2: KGHSH and LQKENI. As DNA, the CDR3 is TGTGCCAGCTCCCTAGAGTCGGTTAACTATGGCTACACCTTC. It translates to CASSLESVNYGYTF.

V gene TRBV5-1 combines with J gene TRBJ1-1; D ambiguous. The CDR3 length is 14 residues. The germline V gene has CDR1 SGHRS and CDR2 YFSETQ. V gave up 8 bases and J gave up 2 bases, with 16 bases separating them. The CDR3 DNA reads TGCGCCAGTAACACAGCAAATCTAAACACTGAAGCTTTCTTT. This sequence encodes CASNTANLNTEAFF.

J is TRBJ2-1 and V is TRBV2; perhaps TRBD1 as D (6 bases). V was pared by 4 bases and J by 2 bases, with 12 bases between. The CDR3 sequence is 15 residues long. Per germline, CDR1 SNHLY and CDR2 FYNNEI. The CDR3 protein is CASSAQGNPYNEQFF. As DNA, the CDR3 is TGTGCCAGCAGTGCCCAGGGGAACCCCTACAATGAGCAGTTCTTC.

The gene calls are TRBV6-2 or TRBV6-3 and TRBJ1-1; D remains ambiguous. V was cut by 5 bases and J by 1 base, with 14 bases left in between. CDR1 and CDR2 (germline): MNHEY, SVGEGT. The CDR3 is made up of 15 amino acids. Here the CDR3 reads CASSPGVWENTEAFF. The DNA for the CDR3 is TGTGCCAGCAGTCCCGGGGTTTGGGAGAACACTGAAGCTTTCTTT.

The V gene is TRBV19, the J gene TRBJ2-2, with a weak D call TRBD2 (5 bases). The CDR3 loop spans 16 amino acids. CDR1 and CDR2 from the germline V gene are LNHDA and SQIVND (reference sequence). Trimming shortened V by 7 bases and J by 0 bases, and 15 bases separated the two germline ends. CDR3 DNA: TGTGCCAGTACCTACCGGGGAGTAGCGAACACCGGGGAGCTGTTTTTT. Its translation is CASTYRGVANTGELFF.

The table lists this clone with a count of one. Different DNA sequences within this sample yield the same CDR3. The chain carries TRBV5-1 and TRBJ2-6; D might be TRBD2 (5 bases). Trimming shortened V by 2 bases and J by 2 bases, and 8 bases separated the two germline ends. CDR1 and CDR2 from the germline V gene are SGHRS and YFSETQ. The length of the CDR3 is 15 residues. The CDR3 is CASSLGGTGANVLTF. The DNA for the CDR3 is TGCGCCAGCAGCTTAGGAGGAACTGGGGCCAACGTCCTGACTTTC.

This chain uses TRBV2 with TRBJ1-4, with D tentatively TRBD1 (6 bases). The germline V and J ends were trimmed by 5 bases and 2 bases, with 18 bases remaining between them. CDR1 SNHLY and CDR2 FYNNEI come from the germline V gene. CDR3 length: 17 amino acids. The CDR3 is CASSPHGGASTNEKLFF. The CDR3 DNA is TGTGCCAGCAGTCCCCACGGGGGGGCCTCCACTAATGAAAAACTGTTTTTT.

V and J are TRBV29-1 and TRBJ2-5; 8 nucleotides match TRBD2. The CDR3 is made up of 13 amino acids. V shed 7 bases and J 5 bases; nucleotides not matched to a gene: 9. The germline V gene encodes CDR1 SQVTM and CDR2 ANQGSEA. The CDR3 coding sequence is TGCAGCGCGCGAGCGGGAGTGGGGGAGACCCAGTACTTC. Its protein product is CSARAGVGETQYF.